This T cell receptor beta chain was recovered during a study of T cells in Graves' hyperthyroidism and ophthalmopathy. CDR1 is SGDLS, CDR2 YYNGEE, per germline. The CDR3 spans 16 residues. V dropped 0 bases and J dropped 2 bases, with 14 bases sitting between them. This clonotype was observed a few times. Its cognate antigen is unknown. Whole-study findings and limits: Most clonotypes that expanded in the thyroid above 0.001 also showed up in blood.

Amplification yielded TCR beta CDR3 regions, with RNA transcripts as the source. In the first-round RT-PCR of the TCR CDR3, the HTBI primer set was used. TCRdb re-analysed the multiplex PCR reads in MiXCR, keeping a single row per CDR3 protein. The sample has under 700,000 distinct CDR3 sequences; under 60% are singletons. The chain employs TRBV9 and TRBJ1-1; perhaps TRBD1 as D (6 bases). This TCR was recovered from a woman younger than 30 with Graves' hyperthyroidism. Sequenced: peripheral blood or thyroid tissue (not recorded which). The CDR3 loop reads CASSVGGSGVNTEAFF. The CDR3 region has the DNA TGTGCCAGCAGCGTAGGGGGATCAGGGGTCAACACTGAAGCTTTCTTT.